This record covers a single T cell receptor beta chain. The data originate from a study of shared T cell receptors in the human thymus. The data were produced by immunoSEQ multiplex PCR, yet TCRdb's version contains in-frame clones alone and is incomplete. This table holds about 660,000 clones, roughly 88% found once. Trimming pared 3 bases from V and 5 bases from J, leaving 27 bases between. The CDR3 is made up of 19 amino acids. Germline CDR1 and CDR2: SGHRS and YFSETQ. These data were also reused for a study on human thymus T cells. That study adds: The thymus was resected at corrective cardiac surgery.

Sequenced input: thymocytes. The chain joins TRBV5-1 to TRBJ2-1; D is perhaps TRBD2 (9 bases). This receptor was obtained from a boy under two years old with a congenital heart defect. Written as DNA, the CDR3 is TGCGCCAGCAGCTGCTCTCCAGGGGGCGGGAGGGCCGTCGACAATGAGCAGTTCTTC. Its protein is CASSCSPGGGRAVDNEQFF.